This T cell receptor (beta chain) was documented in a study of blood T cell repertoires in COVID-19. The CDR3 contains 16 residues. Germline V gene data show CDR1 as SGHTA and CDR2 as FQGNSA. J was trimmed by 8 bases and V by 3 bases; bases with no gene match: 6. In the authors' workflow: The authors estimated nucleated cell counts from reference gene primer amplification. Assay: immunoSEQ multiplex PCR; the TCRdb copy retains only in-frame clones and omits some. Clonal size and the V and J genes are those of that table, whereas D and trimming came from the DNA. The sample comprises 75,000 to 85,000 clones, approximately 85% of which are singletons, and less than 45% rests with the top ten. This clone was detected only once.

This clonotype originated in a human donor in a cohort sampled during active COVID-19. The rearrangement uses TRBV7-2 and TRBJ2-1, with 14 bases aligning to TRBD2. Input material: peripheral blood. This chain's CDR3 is CASSFGLAGGGDEQFF. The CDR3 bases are TGTGCCAGCAGCTTCGGACTAGCGGGGGGCGGGGATGAGCAGTTCTTC.